Each of the 29 T cell receptor beta chains below was sequenced from the same sample in a study of cytomegalovirus exposure and HLA in healthy donors. With 60 Vbeta and 13 Jbeta primers, the PCR was carried out. The repertoire was sequenced with immunoSEQ multiplex PCR; TCRdb's copy has only in-frame clones and lacks some. The data hold under 100,000 clones, with 63% observed a single time. The material sequenced was PBMCs. The receptors were sampled from a woman in her forties in good health and CMV-seropositive.

J is TRBJ2-2 and V is TRBV9; perhaps TRBD1 as D (5 bases). This CDR3 comprises 14 residues. Trimming took off 4 bases at V and 6 bases at J, with 13 bases between the two ends. Germline V gene sequence: CDR1 SGDLS, CDR2 YYNGEE. The DNA of the CDR3 is TGTGCCAGCAGCCTCGACGCAGGGTCCGGGGAGCTGTTTTTT. This gives the protein CASSLDAGSGELFF.

The chain couples TRBV18 to TRBJ1-3; 7 positions agree with TRBD1. J gave up 7 bases and V 6 bases, and 12 bases lay outside the gene matches. Germline V gene data show CDR1 as KGHSH and CDR2 as LQKENI. The CDR3 is 15 residues long. The CDR3 DNA is TGTGCCAGCTCGCTCTTGGGGACAGAAGCGAACACCATATATTTT. Its protein is CASSLLGTEANTIYF.

This clone showed up just a few times. The chain combines TRBV14 with TRBJ1-1; TRBD1 aligns across 7 bases. Per germline, CDR1 SGHDN and CDR2 FVKESK. Losses at the gene ends were 0 bases for V and 5 bases for J; bases not matched to a gene: 6. The CDR3 contains 15 residues. Here the CDR3 reads CASSQEAQGITEAFF. CDR3 bases: TGTGCCAGCAGCCAAGAGGCACAGGGGATAACTGAAGCTTTCTTT.

The table lists this clone with a few counts. The rearrangement uses TRBV4-3 and TRBJ1-1, with 7 positions matching TRBD1. CDR1 and CDR2 (germline): LGHNA, YSLEER. This CDR3 has 14 residues. After removal of 0 bases from V and 4 bases from J, the junction contained 2 bases not matched to a gene. The CDR3 loop is CASSQEQGTTEAFF. The CDR3 DNA reads TGCGCCAGCAGCCAAGAACAGGGGACCACTGAAGCTTTCTTT.

The V gene is TRBV28, the J gene TRBJ2-7; D unresolved. Germline CDR1 is MDHEN and CDR2 is SYDVKM. The CDR3 is 12 residues long. The V end was cut by 8 bases, the J end by 4 bases, with 12 bases between. For the CDR3, the DNA is TGTGCCAGCGAGTCCTCAACTTACGAGCAGTACTTC. Its protein product is CASESSTYEQYF. Full variable domain (rest looked up from reference TRBV28 and TRBJ2-7): DVKVTQSSRYLVKRTGEKVFLECVQDMDHENMFWYRQDPGLGLRLIYFSYDVKMKEKGDIPEGYSVSREKKERFSLILESASTNQTSMYLCASESSTYEQYFGPGTRLTVT.

This rearrangement joins TRBV14 to TRBJ2-1; 7 bases line up with TRBD2. After removal of 5 bases from V and 9 bases from J, the junction contained 4 bases not matched to a gene. Looked up from germline, CDR1 is SGHDN and CDR2 is FVKESK. The CDR3 contains 12 residues. CDR3 sequence (DNA): TGTGCCAGCAGCGACTGGGGGGGTGAGCAGTTCTTC. It codes for CASSDWGGEQFF. Drawing the rest from reference TRBV14 and TRBJ2-1, the complete variable domain is EAGVTQFPSHSVIEKGQTVTLRCDPISGHDNLYWYRRVMGKEIKFLLHFVKESKQDESGMPNNRFLAERTGGTYSTLKVQPAELEDSGVYFCASSDWGGEQFFGPGTRLTVL.

This clone was observed a few times. The rearrangement joins TRBV30 to TRBJ2-7, with 7 bases lining up with TRBD2. V gave up 1 base and J gave up 2 bases; unmatched junction bases: 5. The CDR3 extends over 14 amino acids. From germline, CDR1 is GTSNPN and CDR2 SVGIG (reference sequence). This CDR3 is CAWSEGGLAYEQYF. Written as DNA, the CDR3 is TGTGCCTGGAGTGAGGGAGGACTAGCCTACGAGCAGTACTTC.

CDR3 bases: TGTGCCAGCAGTCGCCGGGGGGTGGGACAGGGGGGGAGTGGTGAGCAGTTCTTC. Protein sequence: CASSRRGVGQGGSGEQFF. V is TRBV2 and J is TRBJ2-1; 11 nucleotides line up with TRBD1. This CDR3 has 18 residues. Germline assignment: CDR1 SNHLY and CDR2 FYNNEI. Losses at the gene ends were 5 bases for V and 9 bases for J; bases not matched to a gene: 18.

This clone was seen only a few times. Other DNA sequences from this sample encode an identical CDR3 as well. The V gene is TRBV9, the J gene TRBJ1-3, with D uncertain. CDR1 SGDLS and CDR2 YYNGEE come from the germline V gene. V gave up 4 bases and J gave up 3 bases, with 8 bases separating them. This CDR3 comprises 13 residues. The CDR3 nucleotides are TGTGCCAGCAGCTTCGGGGATGGAAACACCATATATTTT. Encoded protein: CASSFGDGNTIYF.

This clone was picked up a small number of times. This chain joins TRBV7-2 and TRBJ1-1; D is uncertain. V lost 4 bases and J lost 5, with 17 bases in between. The CDR3 has 15 amino acids. Germline assignment: CDR1 SGHTA and CDR2 FQGNSA. CDR3: CASSSLVGSGTEAFF. The CDR3, as DNA: TGTGCCAGCAGCTCCCTTGTTGGATCGGGAACTGAAGCTTTCTTT.

The table lists this clone with a count of one. V and J are TRBV5-1 and TRBJ2-1, with 9 bases identical to TRBD2. V lost 9 bases, J lost 4 bases, and 11 bases stayed unmatched. The CDR3 is 15 amino acids. Germline CDR1 SGHRS, CDR2 YFSETQ. The CDR3 is CATRRGGREYNEQFF. CDR3 nucleotides: TGCGCCACCCGGCGGGGCGGGAGGGAGTACAATGAGCAGTTCTTC.

The chain uses TRBV5-1 and TRBJ1-5; 7 bases map to TRBD1. J was trimmed by 4 bases and V by 0 bases; bases with no gene match: 4. The CDR3 is 15 residues long. Germline V CDR1 and CDR2: SGHRS, YFSETQ. CDR3 sequence reads: CASSLEGQLNQPQHF. In DNA, the CDR3 is TGCGCCAGCAGCTTGGAGGGACAGTTGAATCAGCCCCAGCATTTT.

This clone was recorded a few times. CDR3 bases: TGTGCCAGTACCTTCCATGATGGGCCTTTGAACACTGAAGCTTTCTTT. Its translation is CASTFHDGPLNTEAFF. The rearrangement links TRBV19 to TRBJ1-1; D is unclear. V lost 7 bases, J lost 0 bases, and 18 bases lay in between. The CDR3 has 16 residues. Germline CDR1 and CDR2: LNHDA and SQIVND (reference sequence).

The chain couples TRBV4-2 to TRBJ2-5; perhaps TRBD1 as D (6 bases). In germline, CDR1 is LGHNA, CDR2 YNFKEQ. The CDR3 is made up of 16 amino acids. Deletions cut 4 bases from V and 1 base from J, with 16 bases between. The chain's CDR3 is CASSLRAQGAQETQYF. The CDR3, as DNA: TGTGCCAGCAGCCTACGAGCACAGGGTGCCCAAGAGACCCAGTACTTC.

This clone has more than one count but fewer than ten. The chain carries TRBV15 and TRBJ1-5, with no clear D. The CDR3 covers 15 residues. In germline, CDR1 is LNHNV, CDR2 YYDKDF (reference sequence). The V gene lost 1 base and the J gene lost 0 bases, with 7 bases spanning the gap. The CDR3 sequence: CATSRGDNSNQPQHF. CDR3 nucleotide sequence: TGTGCCACCAGCAGAGGCGACAATAGCAATCAGCCCCAGCATTTT.

This clone was observed a few times. This chain joins TRBV15 and TRBJ2-3; D might be TRBD1 (6 bases). The CDR3 has 18 amino acids. Per germline, CDR1 LNHNV and CDR2 YYDKDF (reference sequence). V was trimmed by 1 base and J by 2 bases, leaving 19 bases between them. CDR3 nucleotides: TGTGCCACCAGCAGAGTCGGCGGGTGGGACACTAACACAGATACGCAGTATTTT. Protein sequence: CATSRVGGWDTNTDTQYF.

This clone was counted only a few times. The genes are TRBV7-2 and TRBJ1-1, with no clear D. The germline V gene encodes CDR1 SGHTA and CDR2 FQGNSA. V dropped 1 base and J dropped 9 bases, with 12 bases sitting between them. The CDR3 covers 13 residues. The CDR3 region is CASSLDLRQKAFF. The CDR3 DNA sequence: TGTGCCAGCAGCTTAGATTTGCGGCAGAAAGCTTTCTTT.

The chain links TRBV7-9 to TRBJ1-5, with D possibly matching TRBD1 (6 bases). The V end lost 5 bases, the J end lost 7 bases, and 15 bases lay between the germline ends. The CDR3 is made up of 14 amino acids. Germline assignment: CDR1 SEHNR and CDR2 FQNEAQ (reference sequence). The CDR3 sequence: CASSHTGLEQPQHF. The DNA of the CDR3 is TGTGCCAGCAGCCACACAGGGCTTGAGCAGCCCCAGCATTTT.

The chain joins TRBV6-6 to TRBJ2-3, with TRBD2 as a possible D gene (5 bases). Germline loops: CDR1 MNHNY, CDR2 SVGAGI (reference sequence). This CDR3 spans 14 amino acids. Trimming left V 6 bases short and J 0 bases short, with 10 bases between. DNA for the CDR3: TGTGCCAGCAGCCGGGGAAAGAGCACAGATACGCAGTATTTT. It yields the protein CASSRGKSTDTQYF.

This clone occurred a few times. V usage is TRBV7-2 and J usage is TRBJ2-3; 9 positions match TRBD2. CDR1 is SGHTA and CDR2 is FQGNSA in the germline V gene. This CDR3 is built from 15 residues. Unmatched junction bases numbered 8, after V lost 6 bases and J lost 4 bases. The CDR3 spells CASRYPGLAPDTQYF. CDR3 coding DNA: TGTGCCAGCAGATACCCGGGACTAGCCCCAGATACGCAGTATTTT. The complete variable domain, with remaining parts taken from reference TRBV7-2 and TRBJ2-3, reads GAGVSQSPSNKVTEKGKDVELRCDPISGHTALYWYRQSLGQGLEFLIYFQGNSAPDKSGLPSDRFSAERTGGSVSTLTIQRTQQEDSAVYLCASRYPGLAPDTQYFGPGTRLTVL.

The chain is built from TRBV27 and TRBJ2-1, with D possibly being TRBD2 (5 bases). Germline values: CDR1 MNHEY, CDR2 SMNVEV (reference sequence). V lost 8 bases and J lost 6, with 8 bases in between. The CDR3 length is 11 residues. The DNA of the CDR3 is TGTGCCAGCCTGGCGGGCAATGAGCAGTTCTTC. Translation gives CASLAGNEQFF.

As for this clone: One base away lies a much larger clone, so this may be a sequencing read error. The V and J genes are TRBV19 and TRBJ2-3; no firm D call. This CDR3 contains 11 residues. CDR1 is LNHDA and CDR2 is SQIVND in the germline V gene (reference sequence). The V and J ends lost 5 bases and 2 bases respectively, with 2 bases between them. The CDR3 is CASSYTDTQYF. The CDR3 bases are TGTGCCAGTAGTTACACAGATACGCAGTATTTT.

J is TRBJ2-3 and V is TRBV4-2, with 8 bases matching TRBD2. V trimming: 1 base; J trimming: 2 bases; junction bases outside the gene matches: 5. In germline, CDR1 is LGHNA, CDR2 YNFKEQ. The CDR3 covers 16 residues. The CDR3 nucleotides are TGTGCCAGCAGCCAAGCGGGGGGGACTACCACAGATACGCAGTATTTT. Translation gives CASSQAGGTTTDTQYF.

The genes are TRBV2 and TRBJ2-1; 12 bases fit TRBD2. The CDR3 totals 15 residues. Trimming removed 3 bases from V and 8 bases from J; junction bases left unmatched: 5. Germline V lookup: CDR1 SNHLY, CDR2 FYNNEI. The CDR3 region is CASSELAGGADEQFF. The CDR3 DNA reads TGTGCCAGCAGTGAGCTAGCGGGAGGGGCGGATGAGCAGTTCTTC.

The CDR3 DNA follows: TGTGCCGGGAGGGGTACGGCGGAACCGGCTGAAGCTTTCTTT. Encoded protein: CAGRGTAEPAEAFF. The chain recombines TRBV28 with TRBJ1-1; perhaps TRBD1 as D (5 bases). V was shortened by 11 bases and J by 6 bases, with 22 bases between the two germline ends. Germline assignment: CDR1 MDHEN and CDR2 SYDVKM. This CDR3 has 14 residues.

This clone has just one count. The chain has TRBV5-3 and TRBJ1-2, with D unclear. TRBV5-3 is noted as an ORF with a role that remains uncertain. This CDR3 has 15 residues. Trimming stripped 1 base from V and 0 bases from J, with 10 bases between. The CDR3 sequence: CARSLNALTNYGYTF. CDR3 coding DNA: TGTGCCAGAAGCTTGAATGCACTTACTAACTATGGCTACACCTTC.

The chain has TRBV28 and TRBJ1-2; D not resolved. V lost 1 base and J 3 bases, leaving 6 bases between the germline ends. CDR1 is MDHEN and CDR2 is SYDVKM in the germline V gene. The CDR3 covers 13 residues. The CDR3 nucleotides are TGTGCCAGCAGTTTATTCCGGGACTATGGCTACACCTTC. Amino acid sequence: CASSLFRDYGYTF.

The chain combines TRBV30 with TRBJ2-1; D is uncertain. V dropped 0 bases and J dropped 7 bases, with 16 bases sitting between them. The CDR3 runs to 15 residues. Germline CDR1 GTSNPN, CDR2 SVGIG (reference sequence). The CDR3 is CAWSVSGQFRNEQFF. Written as DNA, the CDR3 is TGTGCCTGGAGTGTATCTGGGCAGTTTCGTAATGAGCAGTTCTTC. Combining the CDR3 with reference TRBV30 and TRBJ2-1 gives the whole variable domain SQTIHQWPATLVQPVGSPLSLECTVEGTSNPNLYWYRQAAGRGLQLLFYSVGIGQISSEVPQNLSASRPQDRQFILSSKKLLLSDSGFYLCAWSVSGQFRNEQFFGPGTRLTVL.

The chain carries TRBV27 and TRBJ2-3; 7 bases agree with TRBD2. Germline V gene lookup returns CDR1 MNHEY and CDR2 SMNVEV (reference sequence). The length of the CDR3 is 16 residues. The J segment lost 4 bases and the V segment lost 5 bases, leaving 12 bases of the junction unmatched. Here the CDR3 reads CASSLMAAGAADTQYF. As DNA, the CDR3 is TGTGCCAGCAGTCTTATGGCTGCGGGAGCGGCAGATACGCAGTATTTT.